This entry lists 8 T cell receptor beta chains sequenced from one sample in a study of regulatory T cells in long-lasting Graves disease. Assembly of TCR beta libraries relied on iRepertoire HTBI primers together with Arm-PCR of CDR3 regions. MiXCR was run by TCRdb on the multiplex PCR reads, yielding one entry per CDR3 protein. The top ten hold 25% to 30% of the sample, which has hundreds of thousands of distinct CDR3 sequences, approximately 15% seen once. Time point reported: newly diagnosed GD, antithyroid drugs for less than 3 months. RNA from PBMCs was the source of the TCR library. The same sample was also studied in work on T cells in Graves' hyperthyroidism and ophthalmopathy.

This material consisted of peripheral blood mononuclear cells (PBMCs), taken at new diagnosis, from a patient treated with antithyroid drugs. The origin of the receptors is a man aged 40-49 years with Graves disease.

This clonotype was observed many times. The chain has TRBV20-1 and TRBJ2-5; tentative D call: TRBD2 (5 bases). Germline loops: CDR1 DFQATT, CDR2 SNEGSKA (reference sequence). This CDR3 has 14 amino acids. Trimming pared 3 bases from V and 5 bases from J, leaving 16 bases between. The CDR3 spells CSARASLGTETQYF. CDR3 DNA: TGCAGTGCTAGGGCATCACTAGGAACGGAGACCCAGTACTTC.

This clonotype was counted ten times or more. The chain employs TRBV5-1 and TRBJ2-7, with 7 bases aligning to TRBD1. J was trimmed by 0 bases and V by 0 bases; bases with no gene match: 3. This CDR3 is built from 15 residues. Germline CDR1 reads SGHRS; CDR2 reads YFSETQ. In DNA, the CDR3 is TGCGCCAGCAGCTTGGAGTCAGGGGGCTCCTACGAGCAGTACTTC. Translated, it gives CASSLESGGSYEQYF.

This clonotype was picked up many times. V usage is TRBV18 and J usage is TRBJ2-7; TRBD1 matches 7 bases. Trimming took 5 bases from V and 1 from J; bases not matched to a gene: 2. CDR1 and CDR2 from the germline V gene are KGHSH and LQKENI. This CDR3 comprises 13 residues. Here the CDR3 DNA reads TGTGCCAGCTCATCGACAGGGTCCTACGAGCAGTACTTC. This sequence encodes CASSSTGSYEQYF. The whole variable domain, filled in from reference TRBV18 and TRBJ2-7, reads NAGVMQNPRHLVRRRGQEARLRCSPMKGHSHVYWYRQLPEEGLKFMVYLQKENIIDESGMPKERFSAEFPKEGPSILRIQQVVRGDSAAYFCASSSTGSYEQYFGPGTRLTVT.

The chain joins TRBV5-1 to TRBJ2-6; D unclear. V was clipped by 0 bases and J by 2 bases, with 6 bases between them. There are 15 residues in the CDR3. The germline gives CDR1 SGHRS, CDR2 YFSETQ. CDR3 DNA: TGCGCCAGCAGCTTGGTGCCCGCTGGGGCCAACGTCCTGACTTTC. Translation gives CASSLVPAGANVLTF.

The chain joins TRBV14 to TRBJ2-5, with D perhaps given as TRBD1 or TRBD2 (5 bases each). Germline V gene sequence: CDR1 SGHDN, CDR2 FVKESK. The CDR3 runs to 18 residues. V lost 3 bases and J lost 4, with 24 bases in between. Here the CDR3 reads CASSQGTGPGPRGETQYF. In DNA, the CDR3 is TGTGCCAGCAGCCAGGGCACGGGACCGGGTCCCCGGGGAGAGACCCAGTACTTC.

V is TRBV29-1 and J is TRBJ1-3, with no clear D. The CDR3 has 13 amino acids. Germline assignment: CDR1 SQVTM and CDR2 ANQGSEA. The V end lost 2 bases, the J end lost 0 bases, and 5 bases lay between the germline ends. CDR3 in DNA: TGCAGCGTTGAAAGGGTCTCTGGAAACACCATATATTTT. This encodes CSVERVSGNTIYF.

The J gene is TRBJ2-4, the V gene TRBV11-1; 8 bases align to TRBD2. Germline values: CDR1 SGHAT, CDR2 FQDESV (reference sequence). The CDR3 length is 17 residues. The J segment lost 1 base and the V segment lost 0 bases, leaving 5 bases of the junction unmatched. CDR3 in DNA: TGTGCCAGCAGCTTAGCGCGGGGGGCGCTTGCCAAAAACATTCAGTACTTC. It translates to CASSLARGALAKNIQYF.

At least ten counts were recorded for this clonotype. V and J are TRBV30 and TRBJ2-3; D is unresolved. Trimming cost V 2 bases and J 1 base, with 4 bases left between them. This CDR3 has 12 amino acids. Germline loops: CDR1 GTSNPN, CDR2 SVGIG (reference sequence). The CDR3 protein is CAWSIRTDTQYF. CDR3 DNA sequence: TGTGCCTGGAGTATTCGCACAGATACGCAGTATTTT.